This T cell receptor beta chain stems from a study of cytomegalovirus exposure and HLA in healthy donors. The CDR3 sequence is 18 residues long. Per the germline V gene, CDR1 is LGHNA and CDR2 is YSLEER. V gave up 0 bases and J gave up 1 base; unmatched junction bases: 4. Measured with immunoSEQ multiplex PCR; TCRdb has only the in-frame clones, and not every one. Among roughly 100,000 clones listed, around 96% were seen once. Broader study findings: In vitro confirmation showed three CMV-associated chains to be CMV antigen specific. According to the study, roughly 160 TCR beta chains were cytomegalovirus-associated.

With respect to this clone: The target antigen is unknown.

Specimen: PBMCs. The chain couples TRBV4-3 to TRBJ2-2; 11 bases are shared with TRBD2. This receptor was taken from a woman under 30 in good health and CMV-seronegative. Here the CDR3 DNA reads TGCGCCAGCAGCCAAGACCTAGCGGGGGGCCTGAACACCGGGGAGCTGTTTTTT. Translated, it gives CASSQDLAGGLNTGELFF.